This record concerns one T cell receptor beta chain sequence. The data stem from a study of blood T cell repertoires in COVID-19. Germline CDR1 and CDR2: SEHNR and FQNEAQ (reference sequence). The CDR3 spans 16 residues. Losses at the gene ends were 5 bases for V and 5 bases for J; bases not matched to a gene: 13. Authors' processing steps: From reference gene primer amplification, estimates of nucleated cell counts were derived. The data were produced by immunoSEQ multiplex PCR, yet TCRdb's version contains in-frame clones alone and is incomplete. V, J and clone size are taken as reported in that table, and D and trimming were inferred from the DNA itself. Here the sample spans 150,000 to 200,000 clones, approximately 86% being singletons.

This chain uses TRBV7-9 with TRBJ2-7; 9 positions match TRBD1. The TCR was taken from a man aged 45-60 years with active or convalescent COVID-19. Sequencing was done on a sample of peripheral blood. CDR3 coding DNA: TGTGCCAGCAGCCGGAGGGACGGGACAGGGAGTCACGAGCAGTACTTC. It encodes CASSRRDGTGSHEQYF. Supplemented by reference TRBV7-9 and TRBJ2-7, the full variable domain reads DTGVSQNPRHKITKRGQNVTFRCDPISEHNRLYWYRQTLGQGPEFLTYFQNEAQLEKSRLLSDRFSAERPKGSFSTLEIQRTEQGDSAMYLCASSRRDGTGSHEQYFGPGTRLTVT.